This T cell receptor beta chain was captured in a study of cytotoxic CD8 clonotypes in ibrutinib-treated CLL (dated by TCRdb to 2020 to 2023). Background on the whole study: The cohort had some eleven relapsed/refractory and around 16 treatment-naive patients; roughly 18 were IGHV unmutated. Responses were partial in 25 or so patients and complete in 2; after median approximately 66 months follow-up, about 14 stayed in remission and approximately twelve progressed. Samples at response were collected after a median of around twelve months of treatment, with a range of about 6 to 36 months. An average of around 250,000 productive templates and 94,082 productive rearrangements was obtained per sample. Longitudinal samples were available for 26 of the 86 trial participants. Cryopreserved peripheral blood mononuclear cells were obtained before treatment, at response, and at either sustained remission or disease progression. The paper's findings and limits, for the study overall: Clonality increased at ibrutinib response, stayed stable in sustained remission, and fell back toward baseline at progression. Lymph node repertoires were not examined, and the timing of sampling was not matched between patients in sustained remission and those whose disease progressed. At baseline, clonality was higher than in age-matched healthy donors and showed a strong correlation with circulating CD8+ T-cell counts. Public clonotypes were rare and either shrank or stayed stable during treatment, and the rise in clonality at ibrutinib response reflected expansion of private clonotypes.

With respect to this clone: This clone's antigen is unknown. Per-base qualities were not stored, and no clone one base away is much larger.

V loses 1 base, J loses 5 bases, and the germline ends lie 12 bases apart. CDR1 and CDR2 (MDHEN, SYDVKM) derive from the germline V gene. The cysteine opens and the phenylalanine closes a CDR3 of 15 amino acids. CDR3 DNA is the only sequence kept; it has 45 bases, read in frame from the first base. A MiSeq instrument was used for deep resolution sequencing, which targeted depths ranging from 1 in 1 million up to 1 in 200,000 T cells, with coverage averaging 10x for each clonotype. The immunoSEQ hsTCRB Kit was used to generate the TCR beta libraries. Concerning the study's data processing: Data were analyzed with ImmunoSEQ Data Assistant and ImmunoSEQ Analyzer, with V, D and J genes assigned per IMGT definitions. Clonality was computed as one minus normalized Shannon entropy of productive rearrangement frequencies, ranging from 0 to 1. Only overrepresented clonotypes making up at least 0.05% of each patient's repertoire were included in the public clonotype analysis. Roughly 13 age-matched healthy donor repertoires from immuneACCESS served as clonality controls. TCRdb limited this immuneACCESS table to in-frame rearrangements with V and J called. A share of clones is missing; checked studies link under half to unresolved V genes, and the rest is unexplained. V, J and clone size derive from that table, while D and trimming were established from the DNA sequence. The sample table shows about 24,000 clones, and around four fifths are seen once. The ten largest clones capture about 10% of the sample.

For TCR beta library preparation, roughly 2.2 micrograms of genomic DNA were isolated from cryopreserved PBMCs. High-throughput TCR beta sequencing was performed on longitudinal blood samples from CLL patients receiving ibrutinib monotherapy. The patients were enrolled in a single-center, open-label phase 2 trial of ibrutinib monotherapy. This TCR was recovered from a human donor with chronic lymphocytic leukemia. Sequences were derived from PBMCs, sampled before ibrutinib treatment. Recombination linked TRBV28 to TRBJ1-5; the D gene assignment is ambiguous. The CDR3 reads CASSLSVGRDQPQHF. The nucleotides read TGTGCCAGCAGTTTATCGGTAGGGAGGGATCAGCCCCAGCATTTT.